This T cell receptor (beta chain) was sequenced for a study of early T cells in non-severe SARS-CoV-2 infection. Overall study context: Unpaired chains resulted from sequencing bulk RNA of unsorted whole blood.

Researchers attached unique molecular identifiers to individual cDNA molecules. TCRdb re-derived calls from the 5' RACE reads in MiXCR, one entry per CDR3 protein. The repertoire holds some 32,000 distinct CDR3 sequences, 3.5% to 4.5% seen once, with over 8% in the top ten. This clonotype was recorded at least ten times. Deletions cut 6 bases from V and 3 bases from J, with 15 bases between. Germline CDR1 reads MNHEY; CDR2 reads SMNVEV (reference sequence). CDR3 length equals 14 residues. The rearrangement links TRBV27 to TRBJ2-7; TRBD1 might be the D (6 bases). This TCR derives from an adult who was a healthcare worker with PCR-confirmed SARS-CoV-2 infection or an uninfected control (not recorded which). The sample comprised whole blood. The CDR3 loop reads CASRGAEGGYEQYF. CDR3 nucleotides: TGTGCCAGCAGGGGGGCTGAAGGGGGCTACGAGCAGTACTTC.